These 13 T cell receptor beta chains originate from one sample sequenced in a study of beta chain features in type 1 diabetes. TCRB transcripts that were expressed got sequenced, as all of the isolated RNA had been reverse transcribed. Assay: immunoSEQ multiplex PCR; the TCRdb copy retains only in-frame clones and omits some. The data contain about 260,000 clones, around 68% of them singletons. The specimen was naive CD4+ T cells from blood. All receptors come from a man between 25 and 39 years old in good health.

CDR3 in amino acids: CASSVVVNTEAFF. CDR3 coding DNA: TGTGCCAGCAGCGTAGTGGTGAACACTGAAGCTTTCTTT. The gene calls are TRBV9 and TRBJ1-1; unclear D gene. The CDR3 has 13 amino acids. Germline V gene data show CDR1 as SGDLS and CDR2 as YYNGEE. V was trimmed by 0 bases and J by 0 bases, leaving 3 bases between them.

V usage is TRBV28 and J usage is TRBJ2-2; D not resolved. This CDR3 has 12 residues. Trimming removed 6 bases from V and 8 bases from J, with 10 bases in between. From germline, CDR1 is MDHEN and CDR2 SYDVKM. CDR3 bases: TGTGCCAGCAGCTTGTCCCAGGGGGAGCTGTTTTTT. It specifies CASSLSQGELFF.

This chain joins TRBV19 and TRBJ2-1; 8 positions match TRBD1. The CDR3 loop spans 13 amino acids. V trimming: 4 bases; J trimming: 7 bases; junction bases outside the gene matches: 3. Germline-derived CDR1 and CDR2 are LNHDA and SQIVND (reference sequence). The CDR3 DNA follows: TGTGCCAGTAGTAACAGGGGGAAGAATGAGCAGTTCTTC. Translation: CASSNRGKNEQFF.

The sample holds a few counts of this clone. The chain is built from TRBV30 and TRBJ1-6; unclear D gene. Germline lookup yields CDR1 GTSNPN and CDR2 SVGIG (reference sequence). V lost 2 bases, J lost 5 bases, and 7 bases lay in between. CDR3 length equals 13 residues. In DNA form, the CDR3 reads TGTGCCTGGAGTCCTCGAGATAATTCACCCCTCCACTTT. This codes for CAWSPRDNSPLHF.

The CDR3 here is CACPGPGHEKLFF. Written as DNA, the CDR3 is TGTGCCTGTCCGGGGCCAGGGCATGAAAAACTGTTTTTT. V gene TRBV30 combines with J gene TRBJ1-4, with D possibly being TRBD1 (5 bases). This CDR3 is built from 13 residues. Between the trimmed V and J ends, which lost 6 bases and 6 bases, there was a span of 14 bases. Germline CDR1 GTSNPN, CDR2 SVGIG (reference sequence).

The rearrangement uses TRBV29-1 and TRBJ2-5; 10 bases match TRBD2. Germline CDR1 SQVTM, CDR2 ANQGSEA. CDR3 length equals 15 residues. V lost 6 bases to trimming and J lost 5 bases; unmatched junction nucleotides: 12. The CDR3 DNA reads as TGCAGCGTCGCCCTTGCTACTAGCGGGGACGAGACCCAGTACTTC. Protein sequence: CSVALATSGDETQYF.

The chain is built from TRBV7-9 and TRBJ1-1; the D is unclear. CDR1 is SEHNR, CDR2 FQNEAQ, per germline (reference sequence). V shed 1 base and J shed 1 base, with 4 bases lying between them. The CDR3 sequence is 13 residues long. CDR3 in amino acids: CASSLEANTEAFF. The CDR3 DNA sequence: TGTGCCAGCAGCTTAGAGGCGAACACTGAAGCTTTCTTT.

The rearrangement joins TRBV4-3 to TRBJ2-1, with 11 positions matching TRBD2. The CDR3 contains 16 residues. Germline V lookup: CDR1 LGHNA, CDR2 YSLEER. V gave up 4 bases and J gave up 4 bases; unmatched junction bases: 6. As DNA, the CDR3 is TGCGCCAGCAGCCGAACTAGCGGGAGAGGGTACAATGAGCAGTTCTTC. Translated, it gives CASSRTSGRGYNEQFF.

CDR3 region: CASRRGDTQYF. The CDR3 DNA sequence: TGTGCCAGCCGCCGGGGGGATACGCAGTATTTT. The chain is built from TRBV11-2 and TRBJ2-3; D is possibly TRBD2 (6 bases). Germline loops: CDR1 SGHAT, CDR2 FQNNGV. With 8 bases removed from V and 6 bases from J, the gap between germline ends came to 9 bases. The CDR3 loop spans 11 amino acids. The full variable domain, its missing parts supplied by reference TRBV11-2 and TRBJ2-3, is EAGVAQSPRYKIIEKRQSVAFWCNPISGHATLYWYQQILGQGPKLLIQFQNNGVVDDSQLPKDRFSAERLKGVDSTLKIQPAKLEDSAVYLCASRRGDTQYFGPGTRLTVL.

This chain joins TRBV25-1 and TRBJ2-5; 9 bases fit TRBD2. The germline gives CDR1 MGHDK, CDR2 SYGVNS. CDR3 length: 15 amino acids. J lost 4 bases, V lost 5 bases, and 8 bases had no gene match. CDR3 loop: CASSSASGKLETQYF. In nucleotides, the CDR3 is TGTGCCAGCAGTTCGGCTAGCGGGAAGCTAGAGACCCAGTACTTC.

In nucleotides, the CDR3 is TGCGCCAGCAGCCAAGATGCCAGGACTCCTTACGAGCAGTACTTC. Translated: CASSQDARTPYEQYF. The rearrangement uses TRBV4-3 and TRBJ2-7; perhaps TRBD2 as D (5 bases). Trimming took off 0 bases at V and 4 bases at J, with 13 bases between the two ends. Per the germline V gene, CDR1 is LGHNA and CDR2 is YSLEER. The CDR3 loop spans 15 amino acids.

The chain has TRBV30 and TRBJ1-6; D remains unclear. V lost 2 bases and J 10 bases, leaving 12 bases between the germline ends. This CDR3 has 13 residues. Per germline, CDR1 GTSNPN and CDR2 SVGIG (reference sequence). The CDR3 is CAWSKGFESPLHF. The CDR3 nucleotides read TGTGCCTGGAGTAAGGGTTTTGAATCACCCCTCCACTTT.

This sequence joins TRBV30 and TRBJ2-3, with TRBD1 matching over 10 bases. Germline V gene sequence: CDR1 GTSNPN, CDR2 SVGIG (reference sequence). The length of the CDR3 is 15 residues. V lost 1 base, J lost 6 bases, and 7 bases stayed unmatched. DNA for the CDR3: TGTGCCTGGAGTGGAGGGACAGGGGCACTTGATACGCAGTATTTT. It encodes CAWSGGTGALDTQYF. Looking up the rest from reference TRBV30 and TRBJ2-3 gives the full variable domain: SQTIHQWPATLVQPVGSPLSLECTVEGTSNPNLYWYRQAAGRGLQLLFYSVGIGQISSEVPQNLSASRPQDRQFILSSKKLLLSDSGFYLCAWSGGTGALDTQYFGPGTRLTVL.